This is a list of T cell receptor beta chains from one sample in a study of shared T cell receptors in the human thymus. The data were produced by immunoSEQ multiplex PCR, yet TCRdb's version contains in-frame clones alone and is incomplete. The sample carries about 540,000 clones, around 82% recorded once. The same sample was also studied in work on human thymus T cells.

The source material was thymocytes. These receptors were collected from a boy in the first two years of life with a congenital heart defect. The CDR3 runs from the conserved cysteine through the conserved F or W. The D gene is left open where the match is weak. For some rows the clone size is stated as once, few or many, or as a class when expanded; others skip it.

cdr3_nt: TGTGCCAGCAGCTTAATGGCCCGGGGTTCAGCGGAGACCCAGTACTTC
cdr3_aa: CASSLMARGSAETQYF
d_call: NA
v_call: TRBV11-2
j_call: TRBJ2-5
clone_size: NA

cdr3_nt: TGTGCCTGGAGCCCCCAGGGTGGGAATATCTATGGCTACACCTTC
cdr3_aa: CAWSPQGGNIYGYTF
d_call: NA
v_call: TRBV30
j_call: TRBJ1-2
clone_size: once

cdr3_nt: TGTGCTAGTGGTTTGGCCCCCCCGGGACACGGGTCCTACGAGCAGTACTTC
cdr3_aa: CASGLAPPGHGSYEQYF
d_call: NA
v_call: TRBV12-5
j_call: TRBJ2-7
clone_size: once

cdr3_nt: TGTGCCAGCAGCAGCGCCAGGGGAAGGAACACTGAAGCTTTCTTT
cdr3_aa: CASSSARGRNTEAFF
d_call: NA
v_call: TRBV5-4
j_call: TRBJ1-1
clone_size: NA

cdr3_nt: TGCGCCAGCAGCCAATCCCCGGCGGGTATAGAGGTGGATACGCAGTATTTT
cdr3_aa: CASSQSPAGIEVDTQYF
d_call: NA
v_call: TRBV4-1
j_call: TRBJ2-3
clone_size: NA

cdr3_nt: TGTGCCAGCAGCTCCCGGTTAAGAAACGAGCAGTACTTC
cdr3_aa: CASSSRLRNEQYF
d_call: NA
v_call: TRBV7-9
j_call: TRBJ2-7
clone_size: once

cdr3_nt: TGTGCCAGCAGTTCCCGTCTAGCGGGAGCCTACAATGAGCAGTTCTTC
cdr3_aa: CASSSRLAGAYNEQFF
d_call: TRBD2
v_call: TRBV28
j_call: TRBJ2-1
clone_size: NA

cdr3_nt: TGTGCCATCAGATATCCACAGGTCCCCCTCAACTATGGCTACACCTTC
cdr3_aa: CAIRYPQVPLNYGYTF
d_call: NA
v_call: TRBV10-3
j_call: TRBJ1-2
clone_size: NA

cdr3_nt: TGTGCCAGCAGCCACAACCGGGACAGGCTTCCCTCTGGAAACACCATATATTTT
cdr3_aa: CASSHNRDRLPSGNTIYF
d_call: TRBD1
v_call: TRBV14
j_call: TRBJ1-3
clone_size: NA

cdr3_nt: TGTGCCAGCAGCAAAGGAGAGAGGGCCCCTGTCTACAATGAGCAGTTCTTC
cdr3_aa: CASSKGERAPVYNEQFF
d_call: NA
v_call: TRBV21-1
j_call: TRBJ2-1
clone_size: NA

cdr3_nt: TGCGCCAGCAGCCAAGATACCAAGTGGCCTTACTACAATGAGCAGTTCTTC
cdr3_aa: CASSQDTKWPYYNEQFF
d_call: NA
v_call: TRBV4-1
j_call: TRBJ2-1
clone_size: NA

cdr3_nt: TGTGCCTGGAGGGACCGTCGGGACAGGGAAATAAAGAGCTCTGGAAACACCATATATTTT
cdr3_aa: CAWRDRRDREIKSSGNTIYF
d_call: TRBD1
v_call: TRBV30
j_call: TRBJ1-3
clone_size: few

cdr3_nt: TGTGCCAGCAGTTACTCGGCTAGCGGGGGATACAATGAGCAGTTCTTC
cdr3_aa: CASSYSASGGYNEQFF
d_call: TRBD2
v_call: TRBV6-6
j_call: TRBJ2-1
clone_size: NA

cdr3_nt: TGTGCCAGCAGTTTAAAGGTCCTTAGTGGTGGGACAGGGGTCCTCTACGAGCAGTACTTC
cdr3_aa: CASSLKVLSGGTGVLYEQYF
d_call: TRBD1
v_call: TRBV28
j_call: TRBJ2-7
clone_size: NA

cdr3_nt: TGTGCCAGTAGTAGACTAGCGGGAGGGCGGGAAGATACGCAGTATTTT
cdr3_aa: CASSRLAGGREDTQYF
d_call: TRBD2
v_call: TRBV19
j_call: TRBJ2-3
clone_size: NA

cdr3_nt: TGTGCCAGCAGTTACAGGGGCTACGAGCAGTACTTC
cdr3_aa: CASSYRGYEQYF
d_call: NA
v_call: TRBV6-5
j_call: TRBJ2-7
clone_size: NA

cdr3_nt: TGTGCCAGCCGGACTAGCGGGACGAGCTCCTACAATGAGCAGTTCTTC
cdr3_aa: CASRTSGTSSYNEQFF
d_call: TRBD2
v_call: TRBV27
j_call: TRBJ2-1
clone_size: NA

cdr3_nt: TGCGCCAGCAGCCAAGTCTCACGACAGTACGAGCAGTACTTC
cdr3_aa: CASSQVSRQYEQYF
d_call: NA
v_call: TRBV4-3
j_call: TRBJ2-7
clone_size: NA

cdr3_nt: TGCAGCGCGGCCCAGTTGGTGACAAACTATGGCTACACCTTC
cdr3_aa: CSAAQLVTNYGYTF
d_call: NA
v_call: TRBV29-1
j_call: TRBJ1-2
clone_size: NA

cdr3_nt: TGTGCCATCAGTGAATCCCCGGAGGGGAGGAGATCCTACGAGCAGTACTTC
cdr3_aa: CAISESPEGRRSYEQYF
d_call: NA
v_call: TRBV10-3
j_call: TRBJ2-7
clone_size: NA

cdr3_nt: TGCGCCAGCAGCTTGGTAAGCGGGAGGGCCGACTTTTGGTACGAGCAGTACTTC
cdr3_aa: CASSLVSGRADFWYEQYF
d_call: TRBD2
v_call: TRBV5-1
j_call: TRBJ2-7
clone_size: NA

cdr3_nt: TGTGCCAGCAGCCAAGATTTGGTTGGCGGGAGCGCAGATACGCAGTATTTT
cdr3_aa: CASSQDLVGGSADTQYF
d_call: TRBD2
v_call: TRBV4-2
j_call: TRBJ2-3
clone_size: NA

cdr3_nt: TGTGCCAGTAGTATCGCGCGGAAGAACACTGAAGCTTTCTTT
cdr3_aa: CASSIARKNTEAFF
d_call: NA
v_call: TRBV19
j_call: TRBJ1-1
clone_size: NA

cdr3_nt: TGCGCCAGCAGCCAAGAAATAAAGCGGAGCTCCTACAATGAGCAGTTCTTC
cdr3_aa: CASSQEIKRSSYNEQFF
d_call: NA
v_call: TRBV4-3
j_call: TRBJ2-1
clone_size: NA

cdr3_nt: TGTGCCTGGAGTGTACCGGGAGGGGGCAATCAGCCCCAGCATTTT
cdr3_aa: CAWSVPGGGNQPQHF
d_call: NA
v_call: TRBV30
j_call: TRBJ1-5
clone_size: NA

cdr3_nt: TGCGCCAGCAGCCAAGATTCGAGCGGGAGAAGGGTGCCAGATACGCAGTATTTT
cdr3_aa: CASSQDSSGRRVPDTQYF
d_call: TRBD2
v_call: TRBV4-3
j_call: TRBJ2-3
clone_size: few

cdr3_nt: TGTGCCAGCAGTTTGTCGGACATGATGAGTTACGAGCAGTACTTC
cdr3_aa: CASSLSDMMSYEQYF
d_call: NA
v_call: TRBV28
j_call: TRBJ2-7
clone_size: few

cdr3_nt: TGTGCCAGCAGTTTTGGGGTGCCGGTCTCAAGAGGGTTGGATACGCAGTATTTT
cdr3_aa: CASSFGVPVSRGLDTQYF
d_call: NA
v_call: TRBV27
j_call: TRBJ2-3
clone_size: NA